Presented here are 19 T cell receptor beta chains from one specimen sequenced in a study of T cells after yellow fever vaccination. In TCRdb, the 5' RACE reads were re-called with MiXCR into one record per CDR3 protein. The repertoire holds around 120,000 distinct CDR3 sequences, with around 6.7% as singletons. The material was CD4+ T cells sorted from PBMCs, obtained more than 35 days after the first yellow fever vaccination. Receptor source: a man aged 18 to 29 who received the YFV17D yellow fever vaccine.

This chain uses TRBV6-2 or TRBV6-3 with TRBJ2-7; TRBD1 matches at 9 bases. This CDR3 contains 14 residues. The V gene's germline CDR1 is MNHEY and CDR2 SVGEGT. J was trimmed by 4 bases and V by 5 bases; bases with no gene match: 6. CDR3 DNA: TGTGCCAGCAGTCTCATGACAGGGGGGTACGAGCAGTACTTC. It encodes CASSLMTGGYEQYF.

This clonotype was counted between two and nine times. The chain couples TRBV7-3 to TRBJ1-1, with TRBD1 as a possible D gene (5 bases). V was shortened by 5 bases and J by 3 bases, with 13 bases between the two germline ends. This CDR3 comprises 14 residues. Germline lookup yields CDR1 SGHTA and CDR2 FQGTGA. The CDR3: CASSPQVGDTEAFF. Here the CDR3 DNA reads TGTGCCAGCAGCCCCCAAGTGGGGGACACTGAAGCTTTCTTT.

This clonotype was detected many times. The rearrangement joins TRBV7-2 to TRBJ2-1; 14 nucleotides align to TRBD2. With V trimmed by 5 bases and J by 8 bases, 11 bases remained unmatched. This CDR3 region has 17 residues. Germline V gene sequence: CDR1 SGHTA, CDR2 FQGNSA. The CDR3 reads CASSRTRLAGGWDEQFF. In DNA form, the CDR3 reads TGTGCCAGCAGCCGAACCAGACTAGCGGGGGGGTGGGATGAGCAGTTCTTC.

There are many counts of this clonotype. V and J are TRBV12-3 or TRBV12-4 and TRBJ2-3; perhaps D is TRBD1 or TRBD2 (5 bases each). Deletions cut 5 bases from V and 5 bases from J, with 14 bases between. The CDR3 spans 14 residues. The CDR3 bases are TGTGCCAGCAGTCCCCCGGGACGGGGAGATACGCAGTATTTT. Residues: CASSPPGRGDTQYF.

This clonotype was counted at least ten times. This chain uses TRBV12-3 or TRBV12-4 with TRBJ2-3; D may match TRBD1 or TRBD2 (6 bases each). The length of the CDR3 is 14 residues. V was clipped by 2 bases and J by 5 bases, with 11 bases between them. The chain's CDR3 is CASSLWGAGDTQYF. CDR3 sequence (DNA): TGTGCCAGCAGTTTATGGGGGGCGGGAGATACGCAGTATTTT.

The sample holds one count of this clonotype. This sequence may be a read error, since a much larger clone differs from it by one base. The chain is built from TRBV7-2 and TRBJ2-1; no reliable D call. Germline loops: CDR1 SGHTA, CDR2 FQGNSA. The length of the CDR3 is 12 residues. Here the CDR3 reads CARSLGENEQFF. The CDR3 DNA is TGTGCCCGCAGCTTAGGTGAAAATGAGCAGTTCTTC.

This clonotype was observed at least ten times. This sequence joins TRBV4-1 and TRBJ2-3, with 7 bases fitting TRBD2. Per the germline V gene, CDR1 is MGHRA and CDR2 is YSYEKL. The V and J ends lost 0 bases and 10 bases, in that order; junction bases with no gene match: 31. The CDR3 sequence is 22 residues long. The CDR3: CASSQERSGRGRLYGGSPSQYF. For the CDR3, the DNA is TGCGCCAGCAGCCAAGAGCGTTCCGGGCGGGGGAGGCTCTATGGGGGATCCCCTTCGCAGTATTTT.

The chain joins TRBV12-3 or TRBV12-4 to TRBJ1-3; no clear D gene. The CDR3 runs 16 residues. Trimming stripped 10 bases from V and 0 bases from J, with 19 bases between. The CDR3, as DNA: TGTGCCAACAGCCGATCCCGGACTCACTCTGGAAACACCATATATTTT. Its translation: CANSRSRTHSGNTIYF.

This clonotype was seen at least ten times. The chain links TRBV6-5 to TRBJ1-2; D is ambiguous. Deletions cut 6 bases from V and 4 bases from J, with 21 bases between. This CDR3 spans 16 amino acids. From germline, CDR1 is MNHEY and CDR2 SVGAGI. CDR3 nucleotide sequence: TGTGCCAGCAGCACGACCGGGATGCAACCGGTCTATGGCTACACCTTC. It encodes CASSTTGMQPVYGYTF.

Many counts were recorded for this clonotype. CDR3 sequence (DNA): TGTGCCAGCAGCACCATGGAGGGTGTTGCAGATACGCAGTATTTT. This gives the protein CASSTMEGVADTQYF. The rearrangement joins TRBV9 to TRBJ2-3; possibly TRBD2 for D (6 bases). The CDR3 covers 15 residues. Germline V lookup: CDR1 SGDLS, CDR2 YYNGEE. Between the trimmed V and J ends, which lost 4 bases and 4 bases, there was a span of 16 bases.

This clonotype showed up many times. In nucleotides, the CDR3 is TGTGCCAGTAGCCCCGGGACGGGAGGTAGCGAGCAGTACGTC. Protein product: CASSPGTGGSEQYV. The chain recombines TRBV19 with TRBJ2-7; 7 nucleotides match TRBD2. There are 14 residues in the CDR3. Germline loops: CDR1 LNHDA, CDR2 SQIVND (reference sequence). The V gene end was trimmed by 6 bases and the J gene end by 6 bases; junction bases not matched to a gene: 11.

This clonotype was recorded at least ten times. The rearrangement links TRBV30 to TRBJ2-1, with TRBD2 matching over 8 bases. Germline assignment: CDR1 GTSNPN and CDR2 SVGIG (reference sequence). This CDR3 is built from 14 residues. The junction had 8 bases not matched to a gene; V was cut back by 1 base and J by 9 bases. CDR3 in DNA: TGTGCCTGGAGTGGCGGGGGGTCGGAGGTTGAGCAGTTCTTC. The encoded protein is CAWSGGGSEVEQFF.

The table lists this clonotype with many counts. The chain is built from TRBV15 and TRBJ2-7, with D possibly called TRBD1 or TRBD2 (5 bases each). This CDR3 has 12 amino acids. Trimming removed 0 bases from V and 7 bases from J, with 7 bases in between. Germline CDR1 is LNHNV and CDR2 is YYDKDF (reference sequence). The CDR3 nucleotides read TGTGCCACCAGCAGAGATTGGGGGGAGCAGTACTTC. Its translation is CATSRDWGEQYF.

This clonotype was recorded at least ten times. V is TRBV15 and J is TRBJ2-7, with D possibly matching TRBD2 (5 bases). V dropped 1 base and J dropped 2 bases, with 12 bases sitting between them. Per the germline V gene, CDR1 is LNHNV and CDR2 is YYDKDF (reference sequence). The CDR3 consists of 15 residues. CDR3 sequence: CATSRAGRGTYEQYV. In DNA, the CDR3 is TGTGCCACCAGCAGAGCCGGACGGGGAACCTACGAGCAGTACGTC.

This clonotype was counted many times. The chain couples TRBV5-5 to TRBJ2-7, with TRBD1 as a possible D gene (5 bases). V was trimmed by 1 base and J by 0 bases, leaving 8 bases between them. Germline values: CDR1 SGHKS, CDR2 YYEKEE (reference sequence). The CDR3 length is 14 residues. CDR3: CASSLKGNSYEQYF. CDR3 coding DNA: TGTGCCAGCAGCTTGAAGGGGAACTCCTACGAGCAGTACTTC.

Ten or more counts support this clonotype. The chain links TRBV20-1 to TRBJ2-4; TRBD1 aligns across 8 bases. With V trimmed by 5 bases and J by 15 bases, 6 bases remained unmatched. This CDR3 comprises 10 residues. Per the germline V gene, CDR1 is DFQATT and CDR2 is SNEGSKA (reference sequence). The CDR3 region has the DNA TGCAGTGCTGAGGGACAGGCTTTGTACTTC. As protein: CSAEGQALYF.

This clonotype came up many times. The chain joins TRBV7-9 to TRBJ1-6; D is perhaps TRBD1 (6 bases). The V end lost 4 bases, the J end lost 0 bases, and 13 bases lay between the germline ends. The CDR3 runs 17 residues. Germline V gene lookup returns CDR1 SEHNR and CDR2 FQNEAQ (reference sequence). The CDR3 DNA reads TGTGCCAGCAGCTCCGAGGGGGGTAGCTCCTATAATTCACCCCTCCACTTT. Residues: CASSSEGGSSYNSPLHF.

In its sample, this clonotype was seen once. This rearrangement joins TRBV3-1 to TRBJ2-1; no reliable D call. The CDR3 contains 15 residues. CDR1 and CDR2 from the germline V gene are LGHDT and YNNKEL (reference sequence). Between the trimmed V and J ends, which lost 8 bases and 7 bases, there was a span of 21 bases. CDR3 region: CASCKGPAPGNEQFF. CDR3 coding DNA: TGTGCCAGCTGCAAAGGTCCCGCGCCCGGGAATGAGCAGTTCTTC.

This clonotype was seen ten or more times. V gene TRBV18 combines with J gene TRBJ2-1; 9 bases are shared with TRBD1. V lost 2 bases to trimming and J lost 6 bases; unmatched junction nucleotides: 5. CDR1 and CDR2 from the germline V gene are KGHSH and LQKENI. This CDR3 comprises 15 residues. For the CDR3, the DNA is TGTGCCAGCTCACCATTGGGACAGGGCCTCAATGAGCAGTTCTTC. Protein sequence: CASSPLGQGLNEQFF.